These 17 T cell receptor beta chains were all obtained from the same sample, sequenced in a study of graft-versus-host responses after intestinal transplantation. No cognate antigen is known for these TCRs. Repertoires were generated with immunoSEQ multiplex PCR, while TCRdb's copy carries only in-frame clones and drops some. In the table there are approximately 97,000 clones, 75% to 95% of which are singletons. This sample comprised unstimulated CD4+ T cells sorted from spleen or lymph node cells, obtained before transplant. These receptors came from a human donor who was the organ donor for an intestinal transplant.

The chain employs TRBV5-1 and TRBJ2-7, with D possibly matching TRBD2 (5 bases). The CDR3 is 13 amino acids. Germline V gene sequence: CDR1 SGHRS, CDR2 YFSETQ. Trimming removed 2 bases from V and 2 bases from J, with 8 bases in between. CDR3 protein: CASSFTRAYEQYF. CDR3 sequence (DNA): TGCGCCAGCAGCTTTACTAGGGCCTACGAGCAGTACTTC.

This chain links TRBV27 with TRBJ1-5; D is possibly TRBD1 (5 bases). Trimming took off 2 bases at V and 6 bases at J, with 17 bases between the two ends. The CDR3 is 16 amino acids. Germline CDR1 reads MNHEY; CDR2 reads SMNVEV (reference sequence). The CDR3 DNA follows: TGTGCCAGCAGTTTAAGGGGCAGCTTTCGGTCTCAGCCCCAGCATTTT. Translation: CASSLRGSFRSQPQHF.

The CDR3 DNA follows: TGTGCCAGCAGCCCCGGACAGGTCTCCTACAATGAGCAGTTCTTC. It is translated as CASSPGQVSYNEQFF. This chain connects TRBV7-2 to TRBJ2-1, with 7 bases matching TRBD1. The germline V gene encodes CDR1 SGHTA and CDR2 FQGNSA. The CDR3 totals 15 residues. V lost 5 bases, J lost 0 bases, and 4 bases stayed unmatched.

The gene calls are TRBV11-2 and TRBJ1-4, with TRBD1 identical over 7 bases. CDR1 is SGHAT and CDR2 is FQNNGV in the germline V gene. Trimming at V came to 5 bases and at J to 7 bases, leaving 13 bases not matched to a gene. This CDR3 is built from 16 residues. CDR3 sequence (DNA): TGTGCCAGCAGCCGACTTAGGGCGACAGGGACTGAAAAACTGTTTTTT. Its protein is CASSRLRATGTEKLFF.

The J gene is TRBJ1-4, the V gene TRBV7-6; 8 bases agree with TRBD1. J gave up 1 base and V 1 base, and 5 bases lay outside the gene matches. Germline-derived CDR1 and CDR2 are SGHVS and FNYEAQ. The CDR3 covers 17 residues. CDR3 DNA sequence: TGTGCCAGCAGCTTAGGGACAGGGTGGGGAACTAATGAAAAACTGTTTTTT. Its translation is CASSLGTGWGTNEKLFF. The full variable domain, with the rest looked up from reference TRBV7-6 and TRBJ1-4, is GAGVSQSPRYKVTKRGQDVALRCDPISGHVSLYWYRQALGQGPEFLTYFNYEAQQDKSGLPNDRFSAERPEGSISTLTIQRTEQRDSAMYRCASSLGTGWGTNEKLFFGSGTQLSVL.

The chain has TRBV21-1 and TRBJ1-5; TRBD1, as called in the table, went unchecked against the DNA. TRBV21-1 is a known pseudogene. The CDR3 is made up of 22 amino acids. CDR3 nucleotides: TGTGCCAGCAGCGTAAAAAGGGACGGACAGGAAGGTCCCGGGGGAAGCAATCAGCCCCAGCATTTT. This translates into CASSVKRDGQEGPGGSNQPQHF.

This clone was found a few times. CDR3 DNA sequence: TGTGCCAGCAGTGAGGACAGGGTAGACGAGAAACTGTTTTTT. This sequence encodes CASSEDRVDEKLFF. The gene calls are TRBV28 and TRBJ1-4; TRBD1 matches at 8 bases. Looked up from germline, CDR1 is MDHEN and CDR2 is SYDVKM. Trimming at V came to 5 bases and at J to 11 bases, leaving 10 bases not matched to a gene. The length of the CDR3 is 14 residues.

A word on this clone: Germline and junction disagree at one end, which may indicate a read error. This sample includes further DNA sequences coding for the same CDR3. The J gene is TRBJ1-1, the V gene TRBV7-2; possible D gene TRBD1, 6 bases. Germline V lookup: CDR1 SGHTA, CDR2 FQGNSA. The CDR3 contains 14 residues. For the CDR3, the DNA is TGTGCCAGCAGGCCCGGGACAAAGAACACTGAAGCCTTCTTT. It is translated as CASRPGTKNTEAFF.

This chain joins TRBV12-5 and TRBJ2-2, with 8 bases fitting TRBD2. From germline, CDR1 is LGHNT and CDR2 FRNRAP. The CDR3 has 16 amino acids. With 7 bases clipped from V and 5 bases from J, the junction kept 12 bases outside the gene matches. CDR3 protein: CASAYSSGGSTGELFF. For the CDR3, the DNA is TGTGCTAGTGCCTACTCAAGCGGGGGCAGTACCGGGGAGCTGTTTTTT.

The chain joins TRBV5-1 to TRBJ2-5; 11 bases are a match to TRBD2. The CDR3 length is 14 residues. V lost 2 bases to trimming and J lost 4 bases; unmatched junction nucleotides: 1. Germline V CDR1 and CDR2: SGHRS, YFSETQ. The CDR3 protein is CASSFSGGAETQYF. CDR3 coding DNA: TGCGCCAGCAGCTTTAGCGGGGGGGCAGAGACCCAGTACTTC.

The chain is built from TRBV27 and TRBJ2-3, with 13 positions matching TRBD2. Per germline, CDR1 MNHEY and CDR2 SMNVEV (reference sequence). Trimming removed 6 bases from V and 5 bases from J; junction bases left unmatched: 5. The CDR3 extends over 15 amino acids. The CDR3 spells CASRRTSGGIDTQYF. For the CDR3, the DNA is TGTGCCAGCAGACGGACTAGCGGGGGAATAGATACGCAGTATTTT.

This clone was observed once. The chain combines TRBV5-1 with TRBJ1-1, with a weak D call TRBD1 (6 bases). The germline V gene encodes CDR1 SGHRS and CDR2 YFSETQ. Trimming stripped 4 bases from V and 0 bases from J, with 16 bases between. The CDR3 totals 16 residues. CDR3 in DNA: TGCGCCAGCAGCCCCCAAGCCACAGGGTTGAACACTGAAGCTTTCTTT. It yields the protein CASSPQATGLNTEAFF.

This chain links TRBV2 with TRBJ2-7, with D possibly TRBD1 on 6 matching bases. In germline, CDR1 is SNHLY, CDR2 FYNNEI. Trimming shortened V by 5 bases and J by 2 bases, and 16 bases separated the two germline ends. CDR3 length: 15 amino acids. CDR3 residues: CASSNQMTGAYEQYF. The CDR3 bases are TGTGCCAGCAGTAACCAAATGACAGGTGCCTACGAGCAGTACTTC. The whole variable domain, filled in from reference TRBV2 and TRBJ2-7, reads EPEVTQTPSHQVTQMGQEVILRCVPISNHLYFYWYRQILGQKVEFLVSFYNNEISEKSEIFDDQFSVERPDGSNFTLKIRSTKLEDSAMYFCASSNQMTGAYEQYFGPGTRLTVT.

The rearrangement uses TRBV10-3 and TRBJ1-2; 7 nucleotides match TRBD1. J lost 6 bases, V lost 3 bases, and 4 bases had no gene match. CDR1 ENHRY and CDR2 SYGVKD come from the germline V gene. The CDR3 is 13 residues long. CDR3 sequence reads: CAISEGGVDGYTF. For the CDR3, the DNA is TGTGCCATCAGTGAAGGGGGCGTGGATGGCTACACCTTC.

The rearrangement uses TRBV19 and TRBJ2-3, with TRBD2 matching over 11 bases. The CDR3 contains 17 residues. CDR1 is LNHDA and CDR2 is SQIVND in the germline V gene (reference sequence). With 5 bases clipped from V and 0 bases from J, the junction kept 7 bases outside the gene matches. The CDR3 loop is CASSRLAGGGSTDTQYF. The CDR3 region has the DNA TGTGCCAGTAGTCGGCTAGCGGGGGGCGGGAGCACAGATACGCAGTATTTT.

The rearrangement uses TRBV5-6 and TRBJ2-5; weak D call: TRBD1 (6 bases). The V and J ends lost 0 bases and 5 bases respectively, with 17 bases between them. The CDR3 length is 16 residues. Germline V gene lookup returns CDR1 SGHDT and CDR2 YYEEEE. CDR3 in amino acids: CASSLELQGTWETQYF. DNA for the CDR3: TGTGCCAGCAGCTTGGAGCTCCAGGGGACATGGGAGACCCAGTACTTC.

The rearrangement links TRBV19 to TRBJ2-5; TRBD1 aligns across 8 bases. The J call is doubtful: the DNA matches TRBJ2-7 better. This CDR3 is 15 amino acids long. Per germline, CDR1 LNHDA and CDR2 SQIVND (reference sequence). The CDR3 reads CASSVRQGSSYEQYF. DNA for the CDR3: TGTGCCAGTAGTGTACGACAGGGGAGCTCCTACGAGCAGTACTTC.